The rows below give T cell receptor beta chains drawn from one sample of a study of blood T cell repertoires in COVID-19. Clones were read by immunoSEQ multiplex PCR, and TCRdb kept only the in-frame ones, dropping some. Found here are some 60,000 clones, under 85% of them singletons; the top ten hold about 4%. Sequenced: peripheral blood. The receptors were gathered from a woman over 75 with acute or convalescent COVID-19. Each CDR3 is given with its conserved first and last residue. Fields, in order: V gene, CDR3 protein.

TRBV15 | CATSRLAGTNEQFF
TRBV7-2 | CASSLALSRRGGGEQFF
TRBV7-7 | CASSPSGSNTGELFF
TRBV9 | CASSPSLGVTNTIYF
TRBV7-2 | CASSLGSGGNNEQFF
TRBV30 | CAWNRATGGYTF
TRBV25-1 | CASSHQDRGAEQYF
TRBV14 | CASSARGAVGNTIYF
TRBV6-4 | CASIRSQLAGGETQYF
TRBV6-1 | CASSEVGSGGYNEQFF
TRBV5-4 | CASSLRGRVSGANVLTF
TRBV19 | CASSKLDRENQPQHF
TRBV3-1/TRBV3-2 | CASSQAKRIEETQYF
TRBV7-8 | CASSFGGELFF
TRBV19 | CASNTGTSSNQPQHF
TRBV3-1/TRBV3-2 | CASSQPGQGGPRADTQYF
TRBV3-1/TRBV3-2 | CASSLGQGLLGSNQPQHF
TRBV18 | CASSPPGLAAYEQFF
TRBV5-6 | CASSLSGSETQYF
TRBV6-5 | CASRINRGNSPLHF
TRBV6-5 | CASSPPGGYEQYF
TRBV27 | CASSPLYLAYGYTF
TRBV29-1 | CSVEDPGSGHGVFNGYTF
TRBV7-2 | CASSHGQGSLSYNEQFF
TRBV2 | CASTGQALAYEQYF
TRBV10-1 | CASSEGTGPTGELFF
TRBV7-9 | CASSRTPGGYEQYF
TRBV5-1 | CASSRSVSSGLSYNEQFF
TRBV4-2 | CASSPTRSTLATSYEQYF
TRBV6-5 | CASSYSGSQETQYF
TRBV7-9 | CASSGTGQPNEKLFF
TRBV2 | CASRTGTAYYEAFF
TRBV19 | CASSGTDLFDYTF
TRBV10-3 | CAISESQDLYTEAFF
TRBV2 | CASRDFGGSPLHF
TRBV3-1/TRBV3-2 | CASSPQGTSGNYEQYF